This T cell receptor beta chain comes out of a study of human T cells and chemical hapten exposure. At the level of the study: Diphenylcyclopropenone, dosed weekly to the scalp, was given to patients throughout the roughly 25-week study. Across samples, TCR yields varied, mostly owing to small differences in pooled library volumes.

Regarding time point: patch test 3, about 24 weeks after DPC sensitization. The treatment denotes: therapeutic diphenylcyclopropenone sensitization with weekly scalp DPC. Blood draws came first, before each patch test. Researchers extracted total RNA from unfractionated whole blood. MiXCR was run by TCRdb on the RACE reads, yielding one entry per CDR3 protein. Among more than 80,000 distinct CDR3 sequences listed, roughly a tenth were seen once. The ends were cut back, 6 bases at V and 12 bases at J, with 15 bases in the middle. This CDR3 contains 12 residues. The source of this sequence is a woman aged 45-65 years with alopecia areata. Some clones in this sample may be carry-over from other donors' samples. V and J are TRBV12-3 or TRBV12-4 and TRBJ1-5; D perhaps matches TRBD1 (6 bases). The specimen comprised whole blood, sampled in connection with sensitization to the hapten diphenylcyclopropenone (DPC). The CDR3 reads CASSPGRGDQHF. Here the CDR3 DNA reads TGTGCCAGCAGCCCAGGCAGGGGTGACCAGCATTTT.